Below are 14 T cell receptor beta chains sequenced from a single sample in a study of cytomegalovirus exposure and HLA in healthy donors. Amplification used 60 Vbeta primers and 13 Jbeta primers. The table came from immunoSEQ multiplex PCR; TCRdb's copy has only in-frame clones and leaves some out. Among around 120,000 clones listed, 60% to 85% were seen once. Sequenced: PBMCs. All receptors derive from a man aged 30 to 45 in good health and CMV-seronegative.

The rearrangement joins TRBV2 to TRBJ2-7; TRBD2 matches at 12 bases. The CDR3 runs to 18 residues. V lost 4 bases to trimming and J lost 5 bases; unmatched junction nucleotides: 15. CDR1 SNHLY and CDR2 FYNNEI come from the germline V gene. The CDR3 sequence: CASSGLAGGLLAPDEQYF. For the CDR3, the DNA is TGTGCCAGCAGTGGGCTAGCGGGAGGGCTGTTGGCTCCCGACGAGCAGTACTTC.

V and J are TRBV7-6 and TRBJ2-2, with D possibly TRBD2 on 6 matching bases. Trimming stripped 2 bases from V and 1 base from J, with 17 bases between. This CDR3 comprises 18 residues. Germline values: CDR1 SGHVS, CDR2 FNYEAQ. The CDR3 sequence is CASSLPGRREKNTGELFF. For the CDR3, the DNA is TGTGCCAGCAGCTTACCAGGCCGTCGGGAGAAGAACACCGGGGAGCTGTTTTTT.

The chain combines TRBV30 with TRBJ1-5, with D perhaps matching TRBD1 (6 bases). This CDR3 spans 15 amino acids. Trimming left V 1 base short and J 3 bases short, with 13 bases between. The V gene's germline CDR1 is GTSNPN and CDR2 SVGIG (reference sequence). CDR3 bases: TGTGCCTGGAGTGGAGGTGGGGACAACAATCAGCCCCAGCATTTT. This encodes CAWSGGGDNNQPQHF.

V gene TRBV19 combines with J gene TRBJ1-3; maybe TRBD1 (5 bases). With 4 bases removed from V and 2 bases from J, the gap between germline ends came to 12 bases. This CDR3 is 15 amino acids long. The germline CDR1 and CDR2 sequences are LNHDA and SQIVND (reference sequence). In nucleotides, the CDR3 is TGTGCCAGTAGTACCCTCGGGGGTACTGGAAACACCATATATTTT. As protein: CASSTLGGTGNTIYF.

V gene TRBV18 combines with J gene TRBJ2-6, with D perhaps TRBD1 (6 bases). The CDR3 is 17 residues long. CDR1 is KGHSH and CDR2 is LQKENI in the germline V gene. Trimming removed 3 bases from V and 2 bases from J, with 14 bases in between. CDR3 DNA: TGTGCCAGCTCACCGCCAGGGGCCCTCGCTGGGGCCAACGTCCTGACTTTC. It translates to CASSPPGALAGANVLTF.

The rearrangement links TRBV30 to TRBJ1-5; perhaps TRBD1 as D (5 bases). Germline CDR1 and CDR2: GTSNPN and SVGIG (reference sequence). This CDR3 contains 13 residues. Trimming pared 8 bases from V and 0 bases from J, leaving 11 bases between. The CDR3 DNA follows: TGTGCCGCGGGGCAGGATAGCAATCAGCCCCAGCATTTT. As protein: CAAGQDSNQPQHF.

CDR3 sequence reads: CAGPTTPDSENQPQHF. CDR3 sequence (DNA): TGTGCCGGCCCCACAACCCCGGACAGCGAAAATCAGCCCCAGCATTTT. The chain combines TRBV27 with TRBJ1-5; possibly TRBD1 for D (6 bases). The CDR3 totals 16 residues. The V end lost 11 bases, the J end lost 4 bases, and 24 bases lay between the germline ends. The germline CDR1 and CDR2 sequences are MNHEY and SMNVEV (reference sequence).

This chain connects TRBV29-1 to TRBJ2-7; D is perhaps TRBD2 (6 bases). The CDR3 extends over 11 amino acids. The germline CDR1 and CDR2 sequences are SQVTM and ANQGSEA. Deletions cut 7 bases from V and 8 bases from J, with 15 bases between. In DNA form, the CDR3 reads TGCAGCGCTCTATACGGGAGCCAGCAGTACTTC. It yields the protein CSALYGSQQYF.

The V and J genes are TRBV5-1 and TRBJ1-1; D not certain. V was shortened by 4 bases and J by 1 base, with 11 bases between the two germline ends. From germline, CDR1 is SGHRS and CDR2 YFSETQ. The CDR3 is made up of 14 amino acids. The CDR3, as DNA: TGCGCCAGCAGCCACGTCCGGGGGAACACTGAAGCTTTCTTT. Protein sequence: CASSHVRGNTEAFF.

V and J are TRBV19 and TRBJ2-7; TRBD1 matches at 7 bases. Germline lookup yields CDR1 LNHDA and CDR2 SQIVND (reference sequence). The CDR3 sequence is 14 residues long. Trimming at V came to 4 bases and at J to 0 bases, leaving 3 bases not matched to a gene. The CDR3 reads CASSRDSASYEQYF. CDR3 bases: TGTGCCAGTAGTAGGGACAGTGCCTCCTACGAGCAGTACTTC. Full variable domain (outside the CDR3, taken from reference TRBV19 and TRBJ2-7): DGGITQSPKYLFRKEGQNVTLSCEQNLNHDAMYWYRQDPGQGLRLIYYSQIVNDFQKGDIAEGYSVSREKKESFPLTVTSAQKNPTAFYLCASSRDSASYEQYFGPGTRLTVT.

The chain combines TRBV9 with TRBJ2-1; possibly TRBD1 for D (5 bases). V was shortened by 9 bases and J by 9 bases, with 22 bases between the two germline ends. The length of the CDR3 is 14 residues. Germline V gene sequence: CDR1 SGDLS, CDR2 YYNGEE. The CDR3 loop is CATSSGQSLTEQFF. CDR3 coding DNA: TGTGCCACCTCCTCCGGACAATCTCTAACTGAGCAGTTCTTC.

The table lists this clone with a few counts. The rearrangement joins TRBV6-1 to TRBJ1-1, with TRBD1 matching over 7 bases. The CDR3 has 15 amino acids. The V segment lost 5 bases and the J segment 1 base; nucleotides outside the gene matches: 7. Germline V gene lookup returns CDR1 MNHNS and CDR2 SASEGT. The CDR3 bases are TGTGCCAGCAGTACCCCGACAGGGAAGAACACTGAAGCTTTCTTT. It encodes CASSTPTGKNTEAFF.

The chain uses TRBV6-5 and TRBJ2-1; D possibly corresponds to TRBD2 (6 bases). The CDR3 totals 15 residues. V gave up 6 bases and J gave up 2 bases, with 14 bases separating them. CDR1 is MNHEY, CDR2 SVGAGI, per germline. The chain's CDR3 is CASSLQSGPYNEQFF. As DNA, the CDR3 is TGTGCCAGCAGCCTCCAAAGCGGGCCCTACAATGAGCAGTTCTTC.

V usage is TRBV4-3 and J usage is TRBJ1-1; D is ambiguous. V shed 3 bases and J shed 1 base, with 18 bases lying between them. Germline-derived CDR1 and CDR2 are LGHNA and YSLEER. The CDR3 has 17 residues. CDR3: CASSHAGTAKENTEAFF. Written as DNA, the CDR3 is TGCGCCAGCAGCCATGCAGGCACCGCAAAAGAGAACACTGAAGCTTTCTTT.